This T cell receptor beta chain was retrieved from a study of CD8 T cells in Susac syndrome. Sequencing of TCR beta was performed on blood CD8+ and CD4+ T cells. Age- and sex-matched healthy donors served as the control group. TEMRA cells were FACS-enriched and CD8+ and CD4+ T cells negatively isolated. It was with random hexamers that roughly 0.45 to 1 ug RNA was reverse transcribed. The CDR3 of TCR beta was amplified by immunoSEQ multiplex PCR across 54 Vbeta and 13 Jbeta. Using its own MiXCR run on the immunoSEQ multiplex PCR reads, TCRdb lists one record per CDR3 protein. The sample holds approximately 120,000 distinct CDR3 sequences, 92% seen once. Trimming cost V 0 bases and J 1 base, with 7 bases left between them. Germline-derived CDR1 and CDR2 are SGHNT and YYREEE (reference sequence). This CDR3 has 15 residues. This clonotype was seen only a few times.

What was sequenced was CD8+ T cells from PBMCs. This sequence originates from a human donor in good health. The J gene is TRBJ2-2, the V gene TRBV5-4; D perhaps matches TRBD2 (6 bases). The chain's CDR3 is CASSLGGGNTGELFF. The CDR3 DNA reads TGTGCCAGCAGCTTGGGGGGAGGGAACACCGGGGAGCTGTTTTTT.